This TCR beta chain was identified in a study of T cell responses to AZD1222 COVID-19 vaccine. About the research overall: Pooling of second doses given at about 4 or about 12 weeks was done. Study findings and constraints: Just 6 or 7 AZD1222 recipients were seropositive at baseline. White British people made up most donors, females outnumbered males, and clonal diversity was possibly underestimated.

The table came from immunoSEQ multiplex PCR; TCRdb's copy has only in-frame clones and leaves some out. The profile shows over 120,000 clones, roughly nine tenths of them singletons. With respect to this clone: Its antigen is undetermined.

The CDR3 is 15 amino acids. V lost 8 bases to trimming and J lost 4 bases; unmatched junction nucleotides: 13. This rearrangement joins TRBV23-1 to TRBJ2-7, with TRBD1 matching 8 bases. TRBV23-1 is noted as an ORF with a role that remains uncertain. The source is an adult in good health. The sequences come from peripheral blood, collected on day 0 of AZD1222 vaccination. The CDR3 region has the DNA TGCGCCAGCCGCAGGACGACAGGGGAATGGTACGAGCAGTACTTC. The encoded protein is CASRRTTGEWYEQYF.